This T cell receptor (beta chain) was captured by sequencing in a study of early T cells in non-severe SARS-CoV-2 infection. Study overall: Unpaired chains resulted from sequencing bulk RNA of unsorted whole blood. Study results and limitations: VDJdb-based annotation leaned toward anti-spike CD8 responses and missed private and CD4 specificities.

Individual cDNA molecules received unique molecular identifiers. TCRdb processed the 5' RACE reads anew with MiXCR; each CDR3 protein has one entry. Of 40,000 to 60,000 distinct CDR3 sequences in the sample, roughly 7.7% are singletons; the top ten hold around 6.1%. Germline CDR1 and CDR2: MNHEY and SVGEGT. The CDR3 totals 12 residues. Trimming left V 5 bases short and J 5 bases short, with 10 bases between. This clonotype showed up many times. Its antigen remains unidentified. The chain carries TRBV6-2 or TRBV6-3 and TRBJ2-7, with D hard to call. The sequence was collected from an adult who was a healthcare worker with PCR-confirmed SARS-CoV-2 infection or an uninfected control (not recorded which). Sequencing used whole blood. CDR3 protein: CASSEKRDEQYF. The CDR3 bases are TGTGCCAGCAGTGAAAAAAGGGACGAGCAGTACTTC.